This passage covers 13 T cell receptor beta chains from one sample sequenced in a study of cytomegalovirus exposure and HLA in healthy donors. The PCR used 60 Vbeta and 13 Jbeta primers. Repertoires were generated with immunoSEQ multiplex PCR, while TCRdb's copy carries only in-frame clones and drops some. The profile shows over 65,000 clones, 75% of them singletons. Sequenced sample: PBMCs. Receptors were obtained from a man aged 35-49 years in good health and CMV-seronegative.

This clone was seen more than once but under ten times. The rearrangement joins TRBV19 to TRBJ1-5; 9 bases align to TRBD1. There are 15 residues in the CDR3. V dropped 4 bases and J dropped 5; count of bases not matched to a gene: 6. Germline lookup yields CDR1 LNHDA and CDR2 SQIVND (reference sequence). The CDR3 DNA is TGTGCCAGTAGTACCTGGGACAGGGAGTATCAGCCCCAGCATTTT. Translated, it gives CASSTWDREYQPQHF. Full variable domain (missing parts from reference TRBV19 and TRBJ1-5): DGGITQSPKYLFRKEGQNVTLSCEQNLNHDAMYWYRQDPGQGLRLIYYSQIVNDFQKGDIAEGYSVSREKKESFPLTVTSAQKNPTAFYLCASSTWDREYQPQHFGDGTRLSIL.

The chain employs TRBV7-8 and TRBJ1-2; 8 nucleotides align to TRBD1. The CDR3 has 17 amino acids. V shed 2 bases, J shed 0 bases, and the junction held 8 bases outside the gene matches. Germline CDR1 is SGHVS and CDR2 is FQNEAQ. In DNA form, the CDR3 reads TGTGCCAGCAGCTTACAGGGGGCGAAAGTCCCTAACTATGGCTACACCTTC. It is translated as CASSLQGAKVPNYGYTF.

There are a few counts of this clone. CDR3 loop: CASFRGNEQFF. The CDR3, as DNA: TGTGCCAGCTTTAGGGGCAATGAGCAGTTCTTC. The gene calls are TRBV5-6 and TRBJ2-1; the D gene is possibly TRBD1 (5 bases). Germline assignment: CDR1 SGHDT and CDR2 YYEEEE. V was clipped by 7 bases and J by 6 bases, with 8 bases between them. There are 11 residues in the CDR3.

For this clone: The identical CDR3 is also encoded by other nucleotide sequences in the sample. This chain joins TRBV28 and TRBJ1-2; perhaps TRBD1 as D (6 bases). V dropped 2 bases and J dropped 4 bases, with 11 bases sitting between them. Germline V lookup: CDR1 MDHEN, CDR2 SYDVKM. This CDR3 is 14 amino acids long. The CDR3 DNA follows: TGTGCCAGCAGTTTAGGGGGCGCGGGCTATGGCTACACCTTC. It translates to CASSLGGAGYGYTF.

The CDR3 spells CATEHRGASLYGYTF. CDR3 nucleotides: TGTGCCACCGAGCATCGGGGTGCGTCCCTTTATGGCTACACCTTC. The rearrangement uses TRBV15 and TRBJ1-2; D is unclear. The CDR3 is 15 residues long. With 8 bases removed from V and 5 bases from J, the gap between germline ends came to 21 bases. Germline CDR1 and CDR2: LNHNV and YYDKDF (reference sequence).

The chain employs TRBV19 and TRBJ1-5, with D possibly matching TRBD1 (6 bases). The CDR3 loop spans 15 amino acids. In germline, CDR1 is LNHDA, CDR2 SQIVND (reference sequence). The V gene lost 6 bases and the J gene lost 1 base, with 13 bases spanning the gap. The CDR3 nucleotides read TGTGCCAGTAGCGCCTCCGGGACAAGCAATCAGCCCCAGCATTTT. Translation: CASSASGTSNQPQHF. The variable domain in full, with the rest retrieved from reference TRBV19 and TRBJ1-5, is DGGITQSPKYLFRKEGQNVTLSCEQNLNHDAMYWYRQDPGQGLRLIYYSQIVNDFQKGDIAEGYSVSREKKESFPLTVTSAQKNPTAFYLCASSASGTSNQPQHFGDGTRLSIL.

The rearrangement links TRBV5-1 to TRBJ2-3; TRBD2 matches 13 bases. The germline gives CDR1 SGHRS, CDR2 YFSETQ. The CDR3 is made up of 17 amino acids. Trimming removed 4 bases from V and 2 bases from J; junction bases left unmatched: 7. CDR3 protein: CASSPIGTSGTTDTQYF. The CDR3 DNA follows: TGCGCCAGCAGCCCGATCGGGACTAGCGGGACCACAGATACGCAGTATTTT.

DNA for the CDR3: TGTGCCAGTTCCGAGGGGGTTTATGGCTACACCTTC. It codes for CASSEGVYGYTF. The chain joins TRBV9 to TRBJ1-2; the D gene is possibly TRBD1 (6 bases). Germline V lookup: CDR1 SGDLS, CDR2 YYNGEE. V was pared by 8 bases and J by 5 bases, with 13 bases between. The CDR3 sequence is 12 residues long.

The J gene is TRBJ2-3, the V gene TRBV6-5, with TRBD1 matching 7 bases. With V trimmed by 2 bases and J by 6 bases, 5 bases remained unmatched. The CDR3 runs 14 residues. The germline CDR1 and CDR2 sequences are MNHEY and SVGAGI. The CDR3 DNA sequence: TGTGCCAGCAGTTACGACAGGGCTTGGGATACGCAGTATTTT. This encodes CASSYDRAWDTQYF.

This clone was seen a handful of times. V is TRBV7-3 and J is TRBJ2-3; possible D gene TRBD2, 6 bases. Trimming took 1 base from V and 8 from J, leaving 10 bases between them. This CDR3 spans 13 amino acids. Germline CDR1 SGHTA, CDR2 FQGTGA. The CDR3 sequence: CASSLNGEATQYF. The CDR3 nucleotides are TGTGCCAGCAGCTTAAATGGGGAGGCTACGCAGTATTTT.

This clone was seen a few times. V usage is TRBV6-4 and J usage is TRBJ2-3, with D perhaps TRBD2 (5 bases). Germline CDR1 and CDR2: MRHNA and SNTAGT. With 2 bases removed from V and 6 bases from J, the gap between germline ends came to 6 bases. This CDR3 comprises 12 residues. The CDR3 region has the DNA TGTGCCAGCAGTGACCCGGGGGATACGCAGTATTTT. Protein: CASSDPGDTQYF.

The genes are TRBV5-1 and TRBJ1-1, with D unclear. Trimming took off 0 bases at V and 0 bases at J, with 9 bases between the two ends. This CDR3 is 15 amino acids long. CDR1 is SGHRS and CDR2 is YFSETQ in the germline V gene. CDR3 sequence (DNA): TGCGCCAGCAGCTTGGGGCAGGCAATGAACACTGAAGCTTTCTTT. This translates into CASSLGQAMNTEAFF.

CDR3 protein: CASSLRDRTEAFF. CDR3 bases: TGTGCCAGCAGTTTAAGGGACAGGACTGAAGCTTTCTTT. The V and J genes are TRBV28 and TRBJ1-1, with 8 bases aligning to TRBD1. CDR3 length: 13 amino acids. Germline CDR1 reads MDHEN; CDR2 reads SYDVKM. The junction had 1 base not matched to a gene; V was cut back by 2 bases and J by 5 bases. Using reference TRBV28 and TRBJ1-1 for the parts outside the CDR3, the full variable domain is DVKVTQSSRYLVKRTGEKVFLECVQDMDHENMFWYRQDPGLGLRLIYFSYDVKMKEKGDIPEGYSVSREKKERFSLILESASTNQTSMYLCASSLRDRTEAFFGQGTRLTVV.